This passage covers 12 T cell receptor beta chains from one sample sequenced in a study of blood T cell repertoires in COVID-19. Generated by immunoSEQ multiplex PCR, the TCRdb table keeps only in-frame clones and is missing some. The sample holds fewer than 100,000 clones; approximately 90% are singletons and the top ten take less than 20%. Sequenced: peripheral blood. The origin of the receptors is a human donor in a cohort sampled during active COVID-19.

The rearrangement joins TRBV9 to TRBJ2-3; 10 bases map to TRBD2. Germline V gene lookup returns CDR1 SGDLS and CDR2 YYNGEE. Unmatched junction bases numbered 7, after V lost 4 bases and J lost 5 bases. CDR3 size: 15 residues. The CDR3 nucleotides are TGTGCCAGCAGCTCAAGGACTAGCGGAGGAGATACGCAGTATTTT. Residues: CASSSRTSGGDTQYF.

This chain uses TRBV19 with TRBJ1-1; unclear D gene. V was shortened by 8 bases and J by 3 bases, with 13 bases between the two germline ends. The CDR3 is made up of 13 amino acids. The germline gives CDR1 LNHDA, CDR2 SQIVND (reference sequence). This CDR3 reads CASGDKRDTEAFF. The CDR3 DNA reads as TGTGCCAGTGGTGACAAAAGAGACACTGAAGCTTTCTTT.

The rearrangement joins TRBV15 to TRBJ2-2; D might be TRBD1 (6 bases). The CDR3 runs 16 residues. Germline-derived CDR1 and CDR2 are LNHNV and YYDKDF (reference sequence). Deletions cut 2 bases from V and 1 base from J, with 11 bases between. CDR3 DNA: TGTGCCACCAGCAGACTAAGACAGGAGAACACCGGGGAGCTGTTTTTT. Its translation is CATSRLRQENTGELFF.

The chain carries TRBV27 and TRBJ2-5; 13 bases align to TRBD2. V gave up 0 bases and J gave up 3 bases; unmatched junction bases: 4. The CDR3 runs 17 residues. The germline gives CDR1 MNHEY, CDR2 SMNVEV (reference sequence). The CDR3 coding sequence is TGTGCCAGCAGTTTATCTGGGGGGACTAGCGGGAAAGAGACCCAGTACTTC. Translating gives CASSLSGGTSGKETQYF.

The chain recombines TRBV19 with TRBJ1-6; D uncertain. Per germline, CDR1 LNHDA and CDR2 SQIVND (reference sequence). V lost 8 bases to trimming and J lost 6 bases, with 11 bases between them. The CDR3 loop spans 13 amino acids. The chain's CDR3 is CASGSRINSPLHF. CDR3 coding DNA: TGTGCCAGTGGCTCCAGAATTAATTCACCCCTCCACTTT.

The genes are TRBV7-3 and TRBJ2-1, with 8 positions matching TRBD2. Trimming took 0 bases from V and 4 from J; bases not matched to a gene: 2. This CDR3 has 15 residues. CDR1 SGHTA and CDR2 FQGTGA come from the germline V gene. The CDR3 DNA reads TGTGCCAGCAGCTTAACTAGCGGGGTGTACAATGAGCAGTTCTTC. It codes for CASSLTSGVYNEQFF.

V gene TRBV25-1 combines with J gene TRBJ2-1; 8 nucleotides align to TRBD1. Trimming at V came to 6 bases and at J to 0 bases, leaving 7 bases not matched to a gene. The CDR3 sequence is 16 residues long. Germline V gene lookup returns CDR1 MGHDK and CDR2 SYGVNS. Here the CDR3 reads CASRGDRPGSYNEQFF. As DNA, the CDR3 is TGTGCCAGCAGGGGGGACAGGCCGGGCTCCTACAATGAGCAGTTCTTC.

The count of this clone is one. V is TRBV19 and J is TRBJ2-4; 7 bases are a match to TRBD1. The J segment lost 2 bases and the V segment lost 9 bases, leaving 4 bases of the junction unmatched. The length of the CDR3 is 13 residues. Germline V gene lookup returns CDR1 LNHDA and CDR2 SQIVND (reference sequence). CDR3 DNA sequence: TGTGCCAGCATGACAGGGACCAAAAACATTCAGTACTTC. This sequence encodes CASMTGTKNIQYF.

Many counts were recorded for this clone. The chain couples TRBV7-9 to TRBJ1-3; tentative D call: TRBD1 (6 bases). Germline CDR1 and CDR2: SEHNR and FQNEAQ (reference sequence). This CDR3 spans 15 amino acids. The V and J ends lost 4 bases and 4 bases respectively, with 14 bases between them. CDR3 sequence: CASSSRGDVGNTIYF. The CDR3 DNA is TGTGCCAGCAGCTCCAGGGGCGATGTAGGAAACACCATATATTTT.

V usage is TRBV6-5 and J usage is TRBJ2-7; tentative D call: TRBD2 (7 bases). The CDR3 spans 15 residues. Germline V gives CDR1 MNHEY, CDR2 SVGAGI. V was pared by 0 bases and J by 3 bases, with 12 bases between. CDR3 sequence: CASSYSIGGDYEQYF. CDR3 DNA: TGTGCCAGCAGTTACTCGATAGGGGGGGACTACGAGCAGTACTTC.

This chain's CDR3 is CASSFDRGYLSTEAFF. CDR3 DNA sequence: TGTGCCAGCAGCTTCGACCGGGGGTATTTGAGCACTGAAGCTTTCTTT. The chain recombines TRBV7-8 with TRBJ1-1; weak D call: TRBD1 (5 bases). Trimming left V 3 bases short and J 4 bases short, with 18 bases between. CDR1 is SGHVS, CDR2 FQNEAQ, per germline. The CDR3 totals 16 residues.

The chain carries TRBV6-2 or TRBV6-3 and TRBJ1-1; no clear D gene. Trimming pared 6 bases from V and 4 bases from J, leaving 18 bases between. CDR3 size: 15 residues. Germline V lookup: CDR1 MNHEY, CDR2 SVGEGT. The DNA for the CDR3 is TGTGCCAGCAGCTTATTCTCGGGTTGGTTCACTGAAGCTTTCTTT. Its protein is CASSLFSGWFTEAFF.